This T cell receptor (beta chain) comes out of a study of response to subunit inactivated influenza vaccine. Study results and limitations: Authors suggested each seasonal flu vaccination may recruit only limited numbers of new T cells.

This clonotype appeared a single time. The antigen is undetermined. Germline CDR1 SGHTA, CDR2 FQGNSA. The CDR3 spans 15 residues. Trimming stripped 10 bases from V and 1 base from J, with 19 bases between. TCRdb reprocessed the RT-PCR reads with MiXCR, giving one entry per CDR3 protein. The table shows 600,000 to 850,000 distinct CDR3 sequences, with 13% to 15% occurring only once. This TCR came from a man in his forties or fifties who received an inactivated influenza vaccine. The chain uses TRBV7-2 and TRBJ2-5; D is possibly TRBD1 or TRBD2 (5 bases each). The sample consisted of PBMCs from blood, taken less than 15 days before vaccination. The CDR3 reads CANDVRWDGQETQYF. The CDR3 bases are TGTGCCAACGACGTCCGATGGGACGGCCAAGAGACCCAGTACTTC.